This entry is about one TCR beta chain. This sample was included in a study of OX40 agonist ivuxolimab in advanced cancers. Assay used: immunoSEQ multiplex PCR; TCRdb lists only in-frame clones, some missing. Here the sample spans about 36,000 clones, around 73% being singletons. Per germline, CDR1 SNHLY and CDR2 FYNNEI. The CDR3 extends over 12 amino acids. V lost 8 bases to trimming and J lost 8 bases; unmatched junction nucleotides: 7. The receptor comes from an adult with an advanced solid tumor such as melanoma, head and neck, liver or kidney cancer. This sequence joins TRBV2 and TRBJ1-2, with TRBD1 matching 8 bases. This material consisted of CD4+ or CD8+ T cells sorted from blood, taken in a trial of the OX40 agonist ivuxolimab. The CDR3 is CASRGQGGGYTF. In DNA, the CDR3 is TGTGCCAGCCGAGGACAGGGCGGAGGCTACACCTTC.